This is a list of T cell receptor beta chains from one sample in a study of siplizumab effects on memory and regulatory T cells. Only in-frame clones appear in the TCRdb table, and some are missing; sequencing was by immunoSEQ multiplex PCR. This table has 75,000 to 100,000 clones, 85% to 95% appearing once. The specimen sequenced was non-Treg CD4+ T cells sorted from blood. These TCRs come from a human donor in good health. The conserved cysteine and the conserved F or W are not part of the CDR3 here.

TRBV5-6,TRBJ1-3,ASSLEGVGNTIY
TRBV19,TRBJ2-6,ASSLGDRGQFGANVLT
TRBV6-1,TRBJ1-5,ASSEALPQH
TRBV30,TRBJ2-3,AWILPWGKGSDTQY
TRBV30,TRBJ2-1,AWTGQAHIYNEQF
TRBV18,TRBJ2-7,ASSQKTGSYEQY
TRBV4-1,TRBJ2-7,ASSQVGTSAYEQY
TRBV30,TRBJ2-7,AWSVPWTSGRAHTGEQY
TRBV2,TRBJ2-1,ASSLDYEQF
TRBV2,TRBJ2-5,ASSEETQY
TRBV11-3,TRBJ2-4,ASSLGTGPAKNIQY
TRBV5-4,TRBJ2-7,ASSRDSISSYEQY
TRBV27,TRBJ1-2,ASSANRGRGYT
TRBV2,TRBJ2-7,ASRQQGRRSYEQY
TRBV25-1,TRBJ2-2,ASSLPGFLNTGELF
TRBV6-1,TRBJ2-7,ASSESPGSTTKQY
TRBV11-2,TRBJ1-4,ASSPSGRLEKLF
TRBV5-1,TRBJ2-2,ASSQGLAGVVTGELF
TRBV10-3,TRBJ1-1,ATLGRVNTEAF
TRBV5-4,TRBJ1-1,ASSLRVSGGTEAF
TRBV4-3,TRBJ1-2,ASSQENDQTLGGYT
TRBV7-9,TRBJ2-7,ASSLASGRAYEQY
TRBV27,TRBJ1-5,ATTSPGQGAVGSNQPQH
TRBV14,TRBJ1-4,ASSQEWGRNEKLF
TRBV18,TRBJ2-2,ASSPEQIANTGELF
TRBV29-1,TRBJ2-5,SVNEGLETQY
TRBV10-3,TRBJ2-3,AISSTDTQY
TRBV15,TRBJ2-1,ATSRESTGQSRNEQF